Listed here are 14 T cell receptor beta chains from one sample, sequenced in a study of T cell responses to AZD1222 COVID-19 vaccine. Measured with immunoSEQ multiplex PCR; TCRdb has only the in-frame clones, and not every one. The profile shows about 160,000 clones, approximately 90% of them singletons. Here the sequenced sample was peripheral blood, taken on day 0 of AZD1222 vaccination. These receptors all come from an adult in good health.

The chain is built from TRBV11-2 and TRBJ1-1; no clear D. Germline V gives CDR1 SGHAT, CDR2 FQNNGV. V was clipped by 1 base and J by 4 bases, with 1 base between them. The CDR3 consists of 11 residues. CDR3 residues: CASSLGTEAFF. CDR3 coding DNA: TGTGCCAGCAGCTTAGGCACTGAAGCTTTCTTT.

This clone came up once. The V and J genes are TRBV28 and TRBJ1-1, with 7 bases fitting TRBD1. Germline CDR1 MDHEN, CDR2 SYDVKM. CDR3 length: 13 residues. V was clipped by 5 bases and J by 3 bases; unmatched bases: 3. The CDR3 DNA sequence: TGTGCCAGCAGTCTACAGGGGTACACTGAAGCTTTCTTT. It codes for CASSLQGYTEAFF.

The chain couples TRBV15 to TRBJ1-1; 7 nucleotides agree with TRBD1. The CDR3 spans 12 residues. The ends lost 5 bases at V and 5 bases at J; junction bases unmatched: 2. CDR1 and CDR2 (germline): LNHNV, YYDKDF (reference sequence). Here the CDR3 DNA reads TGTGCCACCAGCTTGACAGGGACTGAAGCTTTCTTT. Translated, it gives CATSLTGTEAFF. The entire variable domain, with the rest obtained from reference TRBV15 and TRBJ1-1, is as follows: DAMVIQNPRYQVTQFGKPVTLSCSQTLNHNVMYWYQQKSSQAPKLLFHYYDKDFNNEADTPDNFQSRRPNTSFCFLDIRSPGLGDTAMYLCATSLTGTEAFFGQGTRLTVV.

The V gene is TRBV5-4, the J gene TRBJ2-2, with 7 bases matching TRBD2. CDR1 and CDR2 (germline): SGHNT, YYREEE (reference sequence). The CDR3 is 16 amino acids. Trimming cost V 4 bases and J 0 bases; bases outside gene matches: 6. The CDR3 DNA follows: TGTGCCAGCAGCCCCCTTGCGGGGGCGAACACCGGGGAGCTGTTTTTT. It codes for CASSPLAGANTGELFF.

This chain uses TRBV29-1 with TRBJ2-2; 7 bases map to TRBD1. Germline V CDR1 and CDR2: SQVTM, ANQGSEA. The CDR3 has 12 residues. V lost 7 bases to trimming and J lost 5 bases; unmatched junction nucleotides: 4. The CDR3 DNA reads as TGCAGCGCCATGACAGGGACCGGGGAGCTGTTTTTT. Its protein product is CSAMTGTGELFF.

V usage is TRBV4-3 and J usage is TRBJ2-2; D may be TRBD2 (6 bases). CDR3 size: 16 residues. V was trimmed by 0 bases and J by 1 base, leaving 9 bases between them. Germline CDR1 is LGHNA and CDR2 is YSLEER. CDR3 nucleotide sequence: TGCGCCAGCAGCCAAGATTGGGGGGAGAACACCGGGGAGCTGTTTTTT. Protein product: CASSQDWGENTGELFF.

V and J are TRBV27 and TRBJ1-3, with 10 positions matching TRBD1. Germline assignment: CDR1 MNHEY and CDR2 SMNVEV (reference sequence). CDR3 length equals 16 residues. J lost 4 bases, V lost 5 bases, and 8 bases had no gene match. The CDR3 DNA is TGTGCCAGCAGTCTAAGACAGGGGGCGGGAGGAAACACCATATATTTT. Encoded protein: CASSLRQGAGGNTIYF.

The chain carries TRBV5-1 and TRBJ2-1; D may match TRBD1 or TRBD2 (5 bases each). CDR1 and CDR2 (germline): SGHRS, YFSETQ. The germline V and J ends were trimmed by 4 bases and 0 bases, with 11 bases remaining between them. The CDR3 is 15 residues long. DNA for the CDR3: TGCGCCAGCAGCACCCGGGACCACTCCTACAATGAGCAGTTCTTC. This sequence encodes CASSTRDHSYNEQFF.

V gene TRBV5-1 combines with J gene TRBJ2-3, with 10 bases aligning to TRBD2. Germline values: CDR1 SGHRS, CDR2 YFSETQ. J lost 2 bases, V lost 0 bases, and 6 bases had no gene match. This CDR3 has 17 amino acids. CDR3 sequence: CASSLGVLAGNTDTQYF. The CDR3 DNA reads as TGCGCCAGCAGCTTGGGGGTACTAGCGGGGAACACAGATACGCAGTATTTT.

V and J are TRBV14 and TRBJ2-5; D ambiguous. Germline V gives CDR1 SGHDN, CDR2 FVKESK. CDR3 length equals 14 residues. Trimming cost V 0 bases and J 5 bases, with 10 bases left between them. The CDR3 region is CASSQDLGWETQYF. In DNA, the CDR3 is TGTGCCAGCAGCCAAGATCTCGGGTGGGAGACCCAGTACTTC.

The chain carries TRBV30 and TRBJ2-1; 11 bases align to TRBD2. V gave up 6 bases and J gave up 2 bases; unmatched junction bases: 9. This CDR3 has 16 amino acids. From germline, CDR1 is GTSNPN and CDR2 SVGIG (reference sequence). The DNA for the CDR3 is TGTGCCTGCAGTACTAGCGGGAGTTACGCCTACAATGAGCAGTTCTTC. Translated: CACSTSGSYAYNEQFF.

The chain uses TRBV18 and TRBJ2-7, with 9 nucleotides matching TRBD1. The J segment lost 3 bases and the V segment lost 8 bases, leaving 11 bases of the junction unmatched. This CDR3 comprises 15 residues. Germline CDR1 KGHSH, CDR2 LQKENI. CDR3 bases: TGTGCCAGCCGCCACCCGGGACAGGGCGACTACGAGCAGTACTTC. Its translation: CASRHPGQGDYEQYF.

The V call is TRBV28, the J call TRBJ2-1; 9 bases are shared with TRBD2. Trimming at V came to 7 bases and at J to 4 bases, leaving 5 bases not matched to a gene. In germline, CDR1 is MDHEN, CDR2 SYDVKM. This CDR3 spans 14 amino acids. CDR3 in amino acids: CASTTSGGYNEQFF. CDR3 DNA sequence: TGTGCCAGCACGACGAGCGGGGGGTACAATGAGCAGTTCTTC.

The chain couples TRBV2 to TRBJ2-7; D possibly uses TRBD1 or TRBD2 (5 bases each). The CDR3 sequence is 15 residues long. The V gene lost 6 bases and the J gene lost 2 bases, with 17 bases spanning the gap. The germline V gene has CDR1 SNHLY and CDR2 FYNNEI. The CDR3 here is CASRRFGTIPYEQYF. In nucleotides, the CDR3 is TGTGCCAGCAGAAGGTTCGGGACGATTCCCTACGAGCAGTACTTC. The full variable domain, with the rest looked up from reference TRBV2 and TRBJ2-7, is EPEVTQTPSHQVTQMGQEVILRCVPISNHLYFYWYRQILGQKVEFLVSFYNNEISEKSEIFDDQFSVERPDGSNFTLKIRSTKLEDSAMYFCASRRFGTIPYEQYFGPGTRLTVT.